The present entry profiles one T cell receptor (beta chain) with its context. This clonotype was observed once. Its specific antigen is unknown. No clone much larger than this one lies a single base away; base qualities are absent. One read yields weak evidence. TCRbeta-specific cDNA was reverse-transcribed from about 0.45 ug total RNA using a constant-region primer and ProtoScript II reverse transcriptase. Construction of the TCRbeta libraries relied on three nested rounds of multiplex PCR, following a slightly modified ARM-PCR procedure. Sample barcodes and Illumina adapters were added in a final 25-cycle PCR using Deep VentR polymerase. Before sequencing, amplicons of 200-500 bp were purified from gel using a QIAquick gel extraction kit. TCRbeta amplicons were sequenced on an Illumina HiSeq 2500 with 250-bp paired-end reads. Processing in the source paper ran as follows. Reads were quality-trimmed with Trimmomatic v0.33, and paired reads were merged with FLASH v1.2.11 to recover full CDR3 sequences. V, D and J germline segments were assigned to the rearranged TCRbeta sequences using MiGEC v1.2.1b. Clonotype statistics and Shannon-Wiener diversity indices were calculated with VDJtools v1.0.0. Except for diversity analysis, only the 250 most abundant clonotypes of each sample were used in subsequent analyses to reduce sampling bias. Starting from the raw public reads, TCRdb applied fastp trimming at Q25, assembled clones with MiXCR and retained in-frame beta chains. CDR3 protein duplicates are merged, each entry listing the most common genes and DNA. The V and J calls and clone size come from TCRdb's table, not from the authors' own analysis. This sample has under 130,000 distinct CDR3 sequences in its table, and roughly four fifths of those were observed once. Of the sample, about 20% falls within the top ten clones.

Without any cell sorting, total RNA and DNA were extracted together from around 20-30 mg of bulk tissue using the AllPrep DNA/RNA mini kit. Between late 2015 and March 2016, five patients in China with histopathologically diagnosed primary liver carcinoma had surgical resection. Patients had chronic HBV infection and were treatment-naive at sampling. Five spatially separated regions were sampled per tumor: superior, inferior, left-lateral and right-lateral poles, plus the tumor centre. More than 75% viable tumor cells were found by histology in every tumor sample. Fresh tumor and adjacent tissue pieces were bisected, with one half stored in RNAlater at -80 degrees C and the other half sent for histology. This record comes from a study of tumor-infiltrating lymphocytes in primary liver carcinoma (dated by TCRdb to 2016 to 2017). Broadly, across the study: Of the five patients (three men and two women, aged 30 to 69 years), four had hepatocellular carcinoma and one had combined HCC and intrahepatic cholangiocarcinoma. To link TCRbeta repertoire diversity with the local molecular phenotype, the approximately 23 tumor region samples were profiled using Agilent mRNA microarrays. Each sample produced roughly 3.65 to 7.5 million productive TCRbeta reads, and read depth showed no significant difference between tissue types. High reproducibility was observed for the technical replicate repertoires, with mean shared-clone rates roughly 0.89 and correlation coefficients above 0.95. For each liver tumor, the study sampled five regions along with adjacent normal tissue and blood, and applied TCRbeta repertoire sequencing, expression microarrays and whole-exome sequencing. Tumors of the five patients were stage T1-T3 N0M0 with maximum diameters of roughly 4.2 to 11 cm. A total of 35 specimens from 5 patients, comprising some 25 tumor regions, 5 adjacent noncancerous liver tissues and 5 peripheral blood samples, were covered by TCRbeta repertoire sequencing. General study outcomes and caveats: Pairs of tumor regions showed greater repertoire overlap (mean about 36%) than tumor-adjacent pairs (around 17%) or tumor-blood pairs (approximately 15%), which is consistent with antigen-driven expansion. With just a few patients in the study, the authors point out that the findings should be validated in a larger study. Because sequencing covered only the TCR beta chain and unpaired alpha chains were not captured, true repertoire diversity is likely underestimated. The top 250 clones made up a significantly larger repertoire fraction in tumors than in blood (p = 0.039). Only about 7-25% of top clones were found in all five regions of a tumor, suggesting spatial heterogeneity of tumor-infiltrating T cells. Bulk unsorted samples precluded comparing CD4+ and CD8+ T cell repertoires.

This TCR was sampled from a man aged 35-49 years with primary liver carcinoma and hepatitis B virus infection. Specimen: liver tumor tissue from sampling region 3. The cell subset or site label, as the study defines it: tumor region T3, left-lateral pole.

The CDR3 is CSVEAYTSGMYNEQFF. Read as DNA, the sequence is TGCAGCGTTGAAGCATACACTAGCGGGATGTACAATGAGCAGTTCTTC. This chain joins TRBV29-1 to TRBJ2-1; TRBD2 aligns with 10 central bases. Looking up the germline V gene yields CDR1 SQVTM and CDR2 ANQGSEA. The CDR3 runs 16 residues from the cysteine to the phenylalanine. The read is trimmed to its CDR3 DNA, 48 bases read in frame from base 1. V and J are trimmed by 1 base and 4 bases, and the gene matches miss 7 bases of the junction.